Shown below are 10 T cell receptor beta chains from a single sample sequenced in a study of shared clonotypes between healthy human individuals. TCRdb's copy holds only in-frame clones and misses some; the assay was immunoSEQ multiplex PCR. The table records approximately 97,000 clones, around two thirds of them present only once. The specimen was memory CD8+ T cells sorted from blood. Described subset: CD45RO+ cells pooled with CCR7-negative TemRA cells. The receptors stem from a man younger than 45 in good health.

This sequence joins TRBV27 and TRBJ2-7; a possible D gene is TRBD1 (5 bases). Germline assignment: CDR1 MNHEY and CDR2 SMNVEV (reference sequence). The V end lost 5 bases, the J end lost 0 bases, and 17 bases lay between the germline ends. The CDR3 has 16 amino acids. This CDR3 reads CASSPIPTDFSYEQYF. CDR3 coding DNA: TGTGCCAGCAGTCCGATCCCGACAGACTTCTCCTACGAGCAGTACTTC.

J is TRBJ2-1 and V is TRBV25-1; TRBD2 might be the D (5 bases). CDR3 length: 13 amino acids. From germline, CDR1 is MGHDK and CDR2 SYGVNS. Trimming removed 10 bases from V and 6 bases from J, with 16 bases in between. The CDR3 sequence is CATTKLGFNEQFF. The CDR3 region has the DNA TGTGCCACGACTAAGTTGGGGTTCAATGAGCAGTTCTTC.

The chain carries TRBV28 and TRBJ2-7; D is unclear. Germline values: CDR1 MDHEN, CDR2 SYDVKM. This CDR3 region has 17 residues. Trimming took 1 base from V and 0 from J, leaving 16 bases between them. The CDR3 bases are TGTGCCAGCAGTTTATCAAGCGCGGAGTCCGTCTCCTACGAGCAGTACTTC. Amino acid sequence: CASSLSSAESVSYEQYF.

This clone was counted only a few times. The chain joins TRBV4-1 to TRBJ2-3; the D gene is possibly TRBD1 (6 bases). CDR1 MGHRA and CDR2 YSYEKL come from the germline V gene. CDR3 length: 15 residues. The V gene lost 0 bases and the J gene lost 5 bases, with 12 bases spanning the gap. The CDR3 nucleotides read TGCGCCAGCAGCCAAGAAGAGCTAGGGGGAGATACGCAGTATTTT. It translates to CASSQEELGGDTQYF.

The rearrangement links TRBV29-1 to TRBJ2-7; TRBD2 matches 7 bases. Losses at the gene ends were 0 bases for V and 0 bases for J; bases not matched to a gene: 11. Germline loops: CDR1 SQVTM, CDR2 ANQGSEA. This CDR3 contains 17 residues. This chain's CDR3 is CSVEDPYPSGTSYEQYF. As DNA, the CDR3 is TGCAGCGTTGAAGATCCTTACCCTAGCGGAACCTCCTACGAGCAGTACTTC.

The genes are TRBV7-6 and TRBJ2-1; tentative D call: TRBD1 (5 bases). Trimming pared 3 bases from V and 4 bases from J, leaving 13 bases between. The CDR3 is 15 residues long. The germline gives CDR1 SGHVS, CDR2 FNYEAQ. The CDR3 nucleotides read TGTGCCAGCAGCTTGGGGCAGAAACCTTACAATGAGCAGTTCTTC. This translates into CASSLGQKPYNEQFF.

The chain couples TRBV28 to TRBJ2-7, with unresolved D. Trimming removed 0 bases at V and 3 bases at J, with 9 bases between. CDR1 MDHEN and CDR2 SYDVKM come from the germline V gene. The CDR3 length is 14 residues. The CDR3 bases are TGTGCCAGCAGTTTATGGAACTCGGGCTACGAGCAGTACTTC. It yields the protein CASSLWNSGYEQYF. Full variable domain (remainder filled in from reference TRBV28 and TRBJ2-7): DVKVTQSSRYLVKRTGEKVFLECVQDMDHENMFWYRQDPGLGLRLIYFSYDVKMKEKGDIPEGYSVSREKKERFSLILESASTNQTSMYLCASSLWNSGYEQYFGPGTRLTVT.

The genes are TRBV7-3 and TRBJ2-5, with 9 bases identical to TRBD1. Looked up from germline, CDR1 is SGHTA and CDR2 is FQGTGA. CDR3 length: 14 residues. The trim removed 8 bases at V and 3 bases at J, leaving 7 bases unmatched. CDR3 loop: CASDGRTGEETQYF. The CDR3 DNA reads TGTGCCAGCGATGGCCGGACAGGGGAAGAGACCCAGTACTTC.

This clone was found a few times. The gene calls are TRBV5-1 and TRBJ2-3, with D possibly matching TRBD1 (5 bases). The germline V gene encodes CDR1 SGHRS and CDR2 YFSETQ. Between the trimmed V and J ends, which lost 4 bases and 2 bases, there was a span of 11 bases. The CDR3 loop spans 14 amino acids. Written as DNA, the CDR3 is TGCGCCAGCAGCCTAGAACAGGACACAGATACGCAGTATTTT. Translation: CASSLEQDTDTQYF.

The table lists this clone with a count of one. The chain has TRBV5-1 and TRBJ2-5; TRBD1 might be the D (6 bases). The germline CDR1 and CDR2 sequences are SGHRS and YFSETQ. V lost 2 bases and J lost 2, with 10 bases in between. The CDR3 loop spans 14 amino acids. CDR3 amino acids: CASSLGQIQETQYF. The CDR3 nucleotides are TGCGCCAGCAGCTTAGGACAGATACAAGAGACCCAGTACTTC.